The clone carrying this T cell receptor beta chain was observed a handful of times. Sample time point: sample taken at primary tumor resection. Patients with untreated early-stage non-small cell lung cancer, numbering some 72, were the donors. Material for sequencing was whole RNA from tumor, nontumor lung or frozen PBMC, left unsorted. These data are taken from a study of spatial heterogeneity in lung cancer. Study at large: Detection consistently captured more beta-chain sequences than alpha-chain sequences.

The CDR3 length is 15 residues. With 5 bases removed from V and 3 bases from J, the gap between germline ends came to 14 bases. CDR1 is SEHNR, CDR2 FQNEAQ, per germline (reference sequence). TCRdb used MiXCR to reprocess the 5' RACE reads, holding one entry per CDR3 protein. The data hold roughly 7,800 distinct CDR3 sequences, with less than 20% observed a single time. Specimen: normal lung tissue next to the tumor, collected at surgery. The TCR sequence derives from a male donor with early-stage non-small cell lung cancer. This chain links TRBV7-9 with TRBJ2-4; TRBD1 might be the D (5 bases). CDR3: CASSPPGFGKNIQYF. The CDR3 coding sequence is TGTGCCAGCAGCCCACCAGGGTTCGGCAAAAACATTCAGTACTTC.